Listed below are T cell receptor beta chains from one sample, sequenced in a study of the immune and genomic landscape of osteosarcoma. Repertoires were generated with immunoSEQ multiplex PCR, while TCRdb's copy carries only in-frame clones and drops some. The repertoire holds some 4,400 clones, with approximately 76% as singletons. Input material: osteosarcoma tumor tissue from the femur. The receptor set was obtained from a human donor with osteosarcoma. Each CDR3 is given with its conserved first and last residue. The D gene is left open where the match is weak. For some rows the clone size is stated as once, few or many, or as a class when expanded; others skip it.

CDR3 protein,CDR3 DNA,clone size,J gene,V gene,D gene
CASSRNYGYTF,TGTGCCAGCAGCCGCAACTATGGCTACACCTTC,.,TRBJ1-2,TRBV28,.
CASSQELGQASYEQYF,TGCGCCAGCAGCCAAGAACTCGGACAGGCCAGCTACGAGCAGTACTTC,.,TRBJ2-7,TRBV4-3,TRBD1
CASTKDRAFTDTQYF,TGTGCCAGCACCAAGGACAGGGCCTTCACAGATACGCAGTATTTT,.,TRBJ2-3,TRBV11-2,TRBD1
CASRGLASNEQFF,TGTGCCAGTCGGGGACTAGCGTCGAATGAGCAGTTCTTC,few,TRBJ2-1,TRBV19,TRBD2
CASSLGRTYEQYF,TGTGCCAGCAGCTTAGGACGCACCTACGAGCAGTACTTC,.,TRBJ2-7,TRBV7-3,.
CASSPAQEFSSGLDGYTF,TGTGCCAGCAGCCCCGCCCAGGAGTTCAGTAGCGGATTGGATGGCTACACCTTC,.,TRBJ1-2,TRBV28,.
CASSSPPGGYYNEQFF,TGCGCCAGCAGCTCGCCGCCCGGGGGGTACTACAATGAGCAGTTCTTC,few,TRBJ2-1,TRBV5-1,TRBD2
CASSDMGQWETQYF,TGTGCCAGCAGTGATATGGGACAGTGGGAGACCCAGTACTTC,.,TRBJ2-5,TRBV6-1,TRBD1
CASRAGTRSTEAFF,TGTGCCAGCAGGGCAGGGACCCGGAGCACTGAAGCTTTCTTT,few,TRBJ1-1,TRBV2,.
CAWGTGFYGYTF,TGTGCCTGGGGAACAGGGTTCTATGGCTACACCTTC,.,TRBJ1-2,TRBV30,.
CASSQDPVGRPRDQPQHF,TGTGCCAGCAGCCAAGATCCGGTGGGCAGGCCTAGAGATCAGCCCCAGCATTTT,few,TRBJ1-5,TRBV14,.
CASSAPGHRFKHRGAVF,TGTGCCAGCAGTGCACCGGGACATCGATTTAAACACCGGGGAGCTGTTTTT,.,TRBJ2-2,TRBV6-1,.
CASSLGAGRSYNEQFF,TGTGCCAGCAGCCTAGGGGCGGGGAGGTCCTACAATGAGCAGTTCTTC,.,TRBJ2-1,TRBV7-3,.
CASSYGPFNQPQHF,TGTGCCAGCAGTTACGGGCCTTTCAATCAGCCCCAGCATTTT,.,TRBJ1-5,TRBV6-5,.
CASRDRGRSTNTQYF,TGTGCCAGCAGAGACAGGGGGCGAAGCACAAATACGCAGTATTTT,once,TRBJ2-3,TRBV6-6,TRBD1
CASSLAGLAGVDEQYF,TGTGCCAGCAGCTTAGCAGGACTAGCGGGAGTGGACGAGCAGTACTTC,.,TRBJ2-7,TRBV7-2,TRBD2
CASSPGGSTYFTDTQYF,TGCGCCAGCAGCCCCGGTGGCTCAACCTATTTCACAGATACGCAGTATTTT,.,TRBJ2-3,TRBV5-1,.